A few counts support the clone carrying this T cell receptor beta chain. What it binds is not known. Healthy individuals of Caucasian origin from Russia, aged roughly 6 to 95, served as donors. Primers used in a second PCR of roughly 7 to 12 cycles were a sample-barcoded 5' primer and a J-beta primer mix. One entry per CDR3 protein results from TCRdb running MiXCR on the 5' RACE reads. Seen here are 550,000 to 800,000 distinct CDR3 sequences, about 21% observed once, and the top ten hold 3.6%. Per germline, CDR1 GTSNPN and CDR2 SVGIG (reference sequence). V was shortened by 2 bases and J by 3 bases, with 10 bases between the two germline ends. This CDR3 has 13 amino acids. This entry belongs to a study of blood T cells in healthy people across ages. General study points: When set beside aged donors, long-lived donors presented more naive CD4+ cells and higher diversity. Higher naive T cell percentage went strongly together with higher TCR beta diversity.

This TCR was recovered from a man aged 65 to 85 in good health. Material for sequencing was blood. The chain joins TRBV30 to TRBJ2-5, with D perhaps matching TRBD1 (5 bases). CDR3 sequence (DNA): TGTGCCTGGAGTCCCGGACAAAAAGAGACCCAGTACTTC. It yields the protein CAWSPGQKETQYF.